This TCR beta chain was documented in a study of spatial heterogeneity in lung cancer. About the study: The average appearance count of each unique TCR and UMI combination in raw reads was more than 9.5.

The CDR3 loop spans 12 amino acids. Trimming left V 3 bases short and J 5 bases short, with 7 bases between. TCRdb re-called the 5' RACE reads with MiXCR, one entry per CDR3 protein. There are more than 35,000 distinct CDR3 sequences in the sample; about 5% occur only once, and more than 20% lies in the top ten. Time point noted: sample taken at primary tumor resection. The donors comprised about 70 untreated early-stage non-small cell lung cancer patients. The rearrangement links TRBV12-3 or TRBV12-4 to TRBJ1-2; D is undetermined. The clonotype comes from a female donor with early-stage non-small cell lung cancer. This material consisted of PBMCs, taken at surgery. CDR3 coding DNA: TGTGCCAGCAGTTTTTTGTCGTATGGCTACACCTTC. Its protein product is CASSFLSYGYTF.